Sequencing of this TCR beta chain was carried out in a study of T cell responses to AZD1222 COVID-19 vaccine. Study findings and constraints: In the spike-specific TCR repertoire, nearly half reportedly target unmutated variant regions. No repertoire was sampled before or during the peak T cell response, only after it.

Sequenced by immunoSEQ multiplex PCR; TCRdb stores in-frame clones only, minus some. The sample holds about 110,000 clones, roughly 80% seen once. V lost 4 bases and J 4 bases, leaving 10 bases between the germline ends. The CDR3 consists of 13 residues. Germline V CDR1 and CDR2: SNHLY, FYNNEI. As regards this clone: What it recognizes is unknown.

The chain couples TRBV2 to TRBJ1-2; the D is unclear. The sequenced sample was peripheral blood, obtained on day 0 of AZD1222 vaccination. This TCR came from an adult in good health. CDR3 sequence reads: CASSGEKAYGYTF. The CDR3, as DNA: TGTGCCAGCAGTGGAGAGAAAGCCTATGGCTACACCTTC.